The rows below give T cell receptor beta chains drawn from one sample of a study of shared clonotypes between healthy human individuals. Some clones are missing from TCRdb's copy, which holds only in-frame ones; the method was immunoSEQ multiplex PCR. The sample shows about 450,000 clones, about 85% of them seen only once. The sequencing input was PBMCs. These receptors came from a woman aged 40 to 50 in good health. Some clones in this sample may be carry-over from other donors' samples. The CDR3 runs from the conserved cysteine through the conserved F or W. Fields, in order: J gene, clone size, D gene, V gene, CDR3 DNA, CDR3 protein. The D gene is left open where the match is weak. Only some rows state a clone size, as once, few, many or a class for expanded clones.

J gene: TRBJ2-7; clone size: NA; D gene: TRBD1; V gene: TRBV28; CDR3 DNA: TGTGCCAGCAGATGGACAGGGGGCGCGGCTAGCAGCTCCTACGAGCAGTACTTC; CDR3 protein: CASRWTGGAASSSYEQYF
J gene: TRBJ2-2; clone size: NA; D gene: TRBD2; V gene: TRBV27; CDR3 DNA: TGTGCCAGCACCCTGACTAGCCCGAACACCGGGGAGCTGTTTTTT; CDR3 protein: CASTLTSPNTGELFF
J gene: TRBJ2-3; clone size: once; D gene: TRBD2; V gene: TRBV9; CDR3 DNA: TGTGCCAGCAGCTCCGGACTAGCGGGAGATGTAAGGACGCAGTATTTT; CDR3 protein: CASSSGLAGDVRTQYF
J gene: TRBJ2-5; clone size: NA; D gene: NA; V gene: TRBV7-9; CDR3 DNA: TGTGCCAGCAGCGCACCGTGGGGTCCGGAGACCCAGTACTTC; CDR3 protein: CASSAPWGPETQYF
J gene: TRBJ1-5; clone size: few; D gene: TRBD1; V gene: TRBV28; CDR3 DNA: TGTGCCACCAGACAGGGTTTAGGGAGCAATCAGCCCCAGCATTTT; CDR3 protein: CATRQGLGSNQPQHF
J gene: TRBJ2-3; clone size: NA; D gene: NA; V gene: TRBV14; CDR3 DNA: TGTGCCAGCAGCCAGACCGACAGGAAACCTAGCACAGATACGCAGTATTTT; CDR3 protein: CASSQTDRKPSTDTQYF
J gene: TRBJ2-2; clone size: NA; D gene: NA; V gene: TRBV5-1; CDR3 DNA: TGCGCCAGCAGCCAAGACCAGAACACCGGGGAGCTGTTTTTT; CDR3 protein: CASSQDQNTGELFF
J gene: TRBJ2-5; clone size: many; D gene: TRBD2; V gene: TRBV5-4; CDR3 DNA: TGTGCCAGCAGCCTAGCGGGAGGGAACCAAGAGACCCAGTACTTC; CDR3 protein: CASSLAGGNQETQYF
J gene: TRBJ2-7; clone size: NA; D gene: NA; V gene: TRBV27; CDR3 DNA: TGTGCCAGCAGGGGGGGTCTGGGGGCCTCCTACGAGCAGTACTTC; CDR3 protein: CASRGGLGASYEQYF
J gene: TRBJ1-3; clone size: NA; D gene: NA; V gene: TRBV2; CDR3 DNA: TGTGCCACGAGACAGGACGTCGGAAACACCATATATTTT; CDR3 protein: CATRQDVGNTIYF
J gene: TRBJ1-1; clone size: few; D gene: NA; V gene: TRBV7-2; CDR3 DNA: TGTGCCAGCAGACCATCCGATGGGACTGAAGCTTTCTTT; CDR3 protein: CASRPSDGTEAFF
J gene: TRBJ2-7; clone size: NA; D gene: TRBD1; V gene: TRBV28; CDR3 DNA: TGTGCCAGCAGCGGGGGACAGGGGTCCTACGAGCAGTACTTC; CDR3 protein: CASSGGQGSYEQYF
J gene: TRBJ2-7; clone size: NA; D gene: TRBD1; V gene: TRBV15; CDR3 DNA: TGTGCCACCAGAGCGACAGGGAGAGGCTACGAGCAGTACTTC; CDR3 protein: CATRATGRGYEQYF
J gene: TRBJ2-1; clone size: NA; D gene: NA; V gene: TRBV5-1; CDR3 DNA: TGCGCCAGCCGGCCCGCGGACTTGGCCTACAATGAGCAGTTCTTC; CDR3 protein: CASRPADLAYNEQFF
J gene: TRBJ2-1; clone size: few; D gene: NA; V gene: TRBV27; CDR3 DNA: TGTGCCAGCATGGTAGATCAGGGAAACAATGAGCAGTTCTTC; CDR3 protein: CASMVDQGNNEQFF
J gene: TRBJ1-1; clone size: NA; D gene: NA; V gene: TRBV7-2; CDR3 DNA: TGTGCCAGCAGCTTAGTCGGGAACACTGAAGCTTTCTTT; CDR3 protein: CASSLVGNTEAFF
J gene: TRBJ2-3; clone size: NA; D gene: TRBD2; V gene: TRBV19; CDR3 DNA: TGTGCCAGTAGTATGGACGGGAGGGGAGATACGCAGTATTTT; CDR3 protein: CASSMDGRGDTQYF
J gene: TRBJ1-6; clone size: few; D gene: TRBD1; V gene: TRBV5-1; CDR3 DNA: TGCGCCAGCAGCGCCACAGCCGGGACAGGGGGAAATAATTCACCCCTCCACTTT; CDR3 protein: CASSATAGTGGNNSPLHF
J gene: TRBJ1-2; clone size: NA; D gene: NA; V gene: TRBV5-1; CDR3 DNA: TGCGCCAGCAGCCCTATGGGGGGAAACTATGGCTACACCTTC; CDR3 protein: CASSPMGGNYGYTF
J gene: TRBJ2-3; clone size: once; D gene: TRBD2; V gene: TRBV4-1; CDR3 DNA: TGCGCCAGCAGCCAACTGACTAGCGGTAGCACAGATACGCAGTATTTT; CDR3 protein: CASSQLTSGSTDTQYF
J gene: TRBJ2-2; clone size: NA; D gene: NA; V gene: TRBV7-3; CDR3 DNA: TGTGCCAGCAGCCCGAAGGGTCACACAGGGGAGCTGTTTTTT; CDR3 protein: CASSPKGHTGELFF
J gene: TRBJ2-3; clone size: few; D gene: NA; V gene: TRBV7-9; CDR3 DNA: TGTGCCAGCAGCTCCCCCGGGGGTGGGACAGATACGCAGTATTTT; CDR3 protein: CASSSPGGGTDTQYF
J gene: TRBJ2-7; clone size: NA; D gene: NA; V gene: TRBV15; CDR3 DNA: TGTGCCACCAGCCCGGAAGGCGTGGGCTACGAGCAGTACTTC; CDR3 protein: CATSPEGVGYEQYF
J gene: TRBJ2-1; clone size: once; D gene: NA; V gene: TRBV7-9; CDR3 DNA: TGTGCCAGCAGCCTTGAGCGGGTCTACAATGAGCAGTTCTTC; CDR3 protein: CASSLERVYNEQFF
J gene: TRBJ2-7; clone size: NA; D gene: TRBD1; V gene: TRBV29-1; CDR3 DNA: TGCAGCGTCGGTAGACAGGGTAGCTCCTACGAGCAGTACTTC; CDR3 protein: CSVGRQGSSYEQYF
J gene: TRBJ2-5; clone size: NA; D gene: TRBD2; V gene: TRBV7-2; CDR3 DNA: TGTGCCAGCAGCTTGCGGCGGGAGGTGGAGACCCAGTACTTC; CDR3 protein: CASSLRREVETQYF
J gene: TRBJ2-7; clone size: NA; D gene: NA; V gene: TRBV9; CDR3 DNA: TGTGCCAGCAGCCCCACCCTTGGGATCGCCTACGAGCAGTACTTC; CDR3 protein: CASSPTLGIAYEQYF
J gene: TRBJ2-3; clone size: NA; D gene: NA; V gene: TRBV7-2; CDR3 DNA: TGTGCCAGCAGCCAATTGGGGTACTGGGCAGATACGCAGTATTTT; CDR3 protein: CASSQLGYWADTQYF
J gene: TRBJ2-7; clone size: NA; D gene: NA; V gene: TRBV7-9; CDR3 DNA: TGTGCCAGCAGCTTAGACGGGGCTCCCCCCTACGAGCAGTACTTC; CDR3 protein: CASSLDGAPPYEQYF
J gene: TRBJ2-5; clone size: NA; D gene: NA; V gene: TRBV7-5; CDR3 DNA: TGTGTCTCTCGGAAGGGGGAGCCTCAAGAGACCCAGTACTTC; CDR3 protein: CVSRKGEPQETQYF
J gene: TRBJ1-2; clone size: NA; D gene: NA; V gene: TRBV2; CDR3 DNA: TGTGCCAGCAGACAACAGGGTGCCTATGGCTACACCTTC; CDR3 protein: CASRQQGAYGYTF
J gene: TRBJ2-7; clone size: NA; D gene: NA; V gene: TRBV4-1; CDR3 DNA: TGCGCCAGCAGCCAAGATCTGGGGAGCGGTACCTACGAGCAGTACTTC; CDR3 protein: CASSQDLGSGTYEQYF
J gene: TRBJ2-1; clone size: NA; D gene: NA; V gene: TRBV19; CDR3 DNA: TGTGCCAGTAGTCTGGCGGACTACTACAATGAGCAGTTCTTC; CDR3 protein: CASSLADYYNEQFF
J gene: TRBJ2-3; clone size: few; D gene: NA; V gene: TRBV5-4; CDR3 DNA: TGTGCCAGCAGCTCCGGGATTTCGACAGATACGCAGTATTTT; CDR3 protein: CASSSGISTDTQYF
J gene: TRBJ2-5; clone size: NA; D gene: TRBD1; V gene: TRBV29-1; CDR3 DNA: TGCAGCGCCGACAGGGGGCAAGAGACCCAGTACTTC; CDR3 protein: CSADRGQETQYF
J gene: TRBJ2-3; clone size: NA; D gene: NA; V gene: TRBV5-4; CDR3 DNA: TGTGCCAGCAGCGTATCCGGGAACACAGATACGCAGTATTTT; CDR3 protein: CASSVSGNTDTQYF
J gene: TRBJ1-3; clone size: once; D gene: NA; V gene: TRBV30; CDR3 DNA: TGTGCCTGGACCGTAGCCCGGATTGGAAACACCATATATTTT; CDR3 protein: CAWTVARIGNTIYF
J gene: TRBJ2-5; clone size: NA; D gene: NA; V gene: TRBV4-2; CDR3 DNA: TGTGCCAGCAGCCAAGGGTACGATCAAGAGACCCAGTACTTC; CDR3 protein: CASSQGYDQETQYF
J gene: TRBJ2-5; clone size: NA; D gene: TRBD2; V gene: TRBV30; CDR3 DNA: TGTGCCTGGAGTAGAGCGGGAGAAATGGAGACCCAGTACTTC; CDR3 protein: CAWSRAGEMETQYF
J gene: TRBJ2-3; clone size: NA; D gene: NA; V gene: TRBV18; CDR3 DNA: TGTGCCAGCTCACCGCTACAGGGCACAGATACGCAGTATTTT; CDR3 protein: CASSPLQGTDTQYF
J gene: TRBJ2-7; clone size: NA; D gene: TRBD2; V gene: TRBV7-3; CDR3 DNA: TGTGCCAGCAGCCTAGCGGGAGGGCCCGACGAGCAGTACTTC; CDR3 protein: CASSLAGGPDEQYF
J gene: TRBJ2-6; clone size: NA; D gene: NA; V gene: TRBV29-1; CDR3 DNA: TGCAGCGTTGAGAGGGATACTGGGGCCAACGTCCTGACTTTC; CDR3 protein: CSVERDTGANVLTF
J gene: TRBJ1-5; clone size: few; D gene: NA; V gene: TRBV6-1; CDR3 DNA: TGTGCCAGCAGTTGGGGGGCTAATCAGCCCCAGCATTTT; CDR3 protein: CASSWGANQPQHF
J gene: TRBJ2-5; clone size: NA; D gene: NA; V gene: TRBV4-2; CDR3 DNA: TGTGCCAGCAGCCAAGATAGGAACTGGGGGATGTACTTC; CDR3 protein: CASSQDRNWGMYF
J gene: TRBJ2-3; clone size: once; D gene: TRBD2; V gene: TRBV4-1; CDR3 DNA: TGCGCCAGCAGCCAAGATCGGACTAGCGGACGTAACACAGATACGCAGTATTTT; CDR3 protein: CASSQDRTSGRNTDTQYF
J gene: TRBJ2-6; clone size: NA; D gene: NA; V gene: TRBV27; CDR3 DNA: TGTGCCAGCAGTCAAGGGCCGGCTGGGGCCAACGTCCTGACTTTC; CDR3 protein: CASSQGPAGANVLTF
J gene: TRBJ2-7; clone size: NA; D gene: NA; V gene: TRBV5-6; CDR3 DNA: TGTGCCAGCAGCTTGGGGGGTCTTGGGGTTCTCTACGAGCAGTACTTC; CDR3 protein: CASSLGGLGVLYEQYF